This is a list of T cell receptor beta chains from one sample in a study of T cells in Graves' hyperthyroidism and ophthalmopathy. TCRdb redid the calling of the multiplex PCR reads with MiXCR, one entry per CDR3 protein. The sample includes around 690,000 distinct CDR3 sequences, 17% of them seen just once. Material: blood. These receptors were collected from a man over 45 with Graves' hyperthyroidism. The CDR3 runs from the conserved cysteine through the conserved F or W.

j_call v_call cdr3_aa
TRBJ2-7 TRBV30 CAWSVGTGVDEQYF
TRBJ2-7 TRBV28 CASSLGQPSYEQYF
TRBJ2-3 TRBV4-2 CASREQGSTDTQYF
TRBJ1-2 TRBV6-1 CATSENYGYTF
TRBJ1-6 TRBV2 CASRQRDTDNSPLHF
TRBJ2-2 TRBV25-1 CASSESGLTGELFF
TRBJ2-7 TRBV4-1 CASSQPTGRRSEQYF
TRBJ1-2 TRBV11-2 CASSLTAINYGYTF
TRBJ1-1 TRBV6-1 CASSDRQLTEAFF
TRBJ1-5 TRBV12-3/TRBV12-4 CASSHRNQPQHF
TRBJ1-1 TRBV5-6 CASSLKPGTGGTEAFF
TRBJ2-5 TRBV5-1 CASSSVTGVETQYF
TRBJ1-1 TRBV7-3 CASSLMEGEAFF
TRBJ1-1 TRBV2 CASSEDRGLTEAFF
TRBJ2-2 TRBV9 CASSPHGTGDTGELFF
TRBJ1-2 TRBV6-2/TRBV6-3 CASSYSTEAGGYTF
TRBJ1-2 TRBV6-6 CASSYSKFGAYGYTF
TRBJ2-3 TRBV11-2 CASSPLAGESADTQYF
TRBJ2-1 TRBV9 CASSVDGGEFHEQFF
TRBJ2-3 TRBV7-2 CASTDKSTDTQYF
TRBJ1-1 TRBV5-1 CASSLTRETEAFF
TRBJ2-4 TRBV20-1 CSALGENIQYF
TRBJ2-2 TRBV3-1 CASSQGDSLNTGELFF